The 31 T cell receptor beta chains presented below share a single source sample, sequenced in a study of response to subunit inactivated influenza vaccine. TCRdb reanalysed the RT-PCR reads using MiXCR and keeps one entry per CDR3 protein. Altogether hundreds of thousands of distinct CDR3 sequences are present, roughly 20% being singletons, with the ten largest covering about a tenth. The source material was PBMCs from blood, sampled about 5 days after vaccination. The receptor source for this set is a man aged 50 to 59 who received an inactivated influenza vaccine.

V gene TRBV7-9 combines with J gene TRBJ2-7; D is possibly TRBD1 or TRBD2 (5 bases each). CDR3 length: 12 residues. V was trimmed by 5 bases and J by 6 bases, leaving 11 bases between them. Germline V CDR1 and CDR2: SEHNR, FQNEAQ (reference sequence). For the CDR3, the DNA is TGTGCCAGCAGCGACAGCGGCCTCGAGCAGTACTTC. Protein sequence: CASSDSGLEQYF.

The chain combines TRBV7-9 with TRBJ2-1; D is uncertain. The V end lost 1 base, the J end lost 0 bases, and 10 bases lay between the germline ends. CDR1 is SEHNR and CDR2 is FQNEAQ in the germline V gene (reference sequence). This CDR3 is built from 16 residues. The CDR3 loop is CASSLGISGSYNEQFF. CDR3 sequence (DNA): TGTGCCAGCAGCTTAGGTATTTCTGGCTCCTACAATGAGCAGTTCTTC.

CDR3 bases: TGCGCCAGCAGCCAAGCTGGGGGCTTGAACCGGGAGACCCAGTACTTC. Translation gives CASSQAGGLNRETQYF. This chain connects TRBV4-1 to TRBJ2-5; D is perhaps TRBD1 (6 bases). Germline-derived CDR1 and CDR2 are MGHRA and YSYEKL. V lost 1 base, J lost 5 bases, and 17 bases lay in between. There are 16 residues in the CDR3.

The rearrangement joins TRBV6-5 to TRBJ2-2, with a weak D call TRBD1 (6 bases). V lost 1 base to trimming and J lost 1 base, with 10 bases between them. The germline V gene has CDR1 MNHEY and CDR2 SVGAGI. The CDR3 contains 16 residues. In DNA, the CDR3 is TGTGCCAGCAGTTACTGGATGACAGGGAACACCGGGGAGCTGTTTTTT. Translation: CASSYWMTGNTGELFF.

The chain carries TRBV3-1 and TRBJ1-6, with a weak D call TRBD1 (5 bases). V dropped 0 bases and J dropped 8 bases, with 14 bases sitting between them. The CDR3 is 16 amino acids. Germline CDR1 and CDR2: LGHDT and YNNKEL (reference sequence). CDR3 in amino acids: CASSQDMGRPYSPLHF. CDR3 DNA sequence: TGTGCCAGCAGCCAAGATATGGGGCGCCCGTATTCACCCCTCCACTTT.

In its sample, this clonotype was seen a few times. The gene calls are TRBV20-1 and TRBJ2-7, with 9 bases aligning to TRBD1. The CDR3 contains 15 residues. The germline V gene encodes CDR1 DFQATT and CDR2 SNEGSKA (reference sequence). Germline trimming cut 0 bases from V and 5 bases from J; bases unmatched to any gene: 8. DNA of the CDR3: TGCAGTGCTAGAGAAAGGGGGACAGGGCCCCACGAGCAGTACTTC. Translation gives CSARERGTGPHEQYF.

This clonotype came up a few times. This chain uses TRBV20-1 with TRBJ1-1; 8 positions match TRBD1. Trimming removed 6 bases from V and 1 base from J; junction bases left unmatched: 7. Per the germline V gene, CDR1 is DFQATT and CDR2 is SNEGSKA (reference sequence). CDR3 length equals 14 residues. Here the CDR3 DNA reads TGCAGTGCCCCCATCGACAGGGGGAACACTGAAGCTTTCTTT. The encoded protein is CSAPIDRGNTEAFF.

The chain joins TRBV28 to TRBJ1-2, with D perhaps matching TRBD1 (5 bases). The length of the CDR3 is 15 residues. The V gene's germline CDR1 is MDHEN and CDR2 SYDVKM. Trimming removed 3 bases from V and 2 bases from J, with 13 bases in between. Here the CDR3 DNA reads TGTGCCAGCAGTTTTTCGACAGAAATCAACTATGGCTACACCTTC. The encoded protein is CASSFSTEINYGYTF.

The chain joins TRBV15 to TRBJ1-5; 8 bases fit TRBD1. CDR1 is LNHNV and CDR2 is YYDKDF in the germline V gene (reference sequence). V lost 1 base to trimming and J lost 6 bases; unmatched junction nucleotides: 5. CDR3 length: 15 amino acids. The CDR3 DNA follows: TGTGCCACCAGCAGAGGGACAGGGAGACTTCAGCCCCAGCATTTT. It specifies CATSRGTGRLQPQHF.

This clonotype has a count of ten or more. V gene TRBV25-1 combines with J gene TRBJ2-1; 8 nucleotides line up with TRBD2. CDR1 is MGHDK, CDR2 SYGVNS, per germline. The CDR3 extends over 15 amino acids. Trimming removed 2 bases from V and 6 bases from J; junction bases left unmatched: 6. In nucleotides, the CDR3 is TGTGCCAGCAGTGAACACGGGAGGGCCGGCAATGAGCAGTTCTTC. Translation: CASSEHGRAGNEQFF.

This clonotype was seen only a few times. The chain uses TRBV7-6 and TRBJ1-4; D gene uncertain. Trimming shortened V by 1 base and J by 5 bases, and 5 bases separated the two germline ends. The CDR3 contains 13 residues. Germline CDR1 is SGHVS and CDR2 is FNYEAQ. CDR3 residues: CASSLVLNEKLFF. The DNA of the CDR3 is TGTGCCAGCAGCTTAGTATTGAATGAAAAACTGTTTTTT.

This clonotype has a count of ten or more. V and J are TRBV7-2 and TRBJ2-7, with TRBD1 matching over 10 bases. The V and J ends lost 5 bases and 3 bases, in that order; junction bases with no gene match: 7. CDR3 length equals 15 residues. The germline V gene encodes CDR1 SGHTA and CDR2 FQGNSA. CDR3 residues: CASSPRQGANYEQYF. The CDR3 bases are TGTGCCAGCAGCCCAAGACAGGGGGCTAACTACGAGCAGTACTTC.

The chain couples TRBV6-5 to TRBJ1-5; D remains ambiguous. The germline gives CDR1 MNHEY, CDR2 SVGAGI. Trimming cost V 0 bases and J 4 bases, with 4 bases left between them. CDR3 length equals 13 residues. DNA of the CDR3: TGTGCCAGCAGTTACTCGACAAATCAGCCCCAGCATTTT. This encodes CASSYSTNQPQHF.

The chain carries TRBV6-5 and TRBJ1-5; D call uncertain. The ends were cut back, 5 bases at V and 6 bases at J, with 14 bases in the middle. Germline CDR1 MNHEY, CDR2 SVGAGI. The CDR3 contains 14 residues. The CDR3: CASSHGPLGQPQHF. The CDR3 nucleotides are TGTGCCAGCAGTCACGGACCCTTGGGTCAGCCCCAGCATTTT.

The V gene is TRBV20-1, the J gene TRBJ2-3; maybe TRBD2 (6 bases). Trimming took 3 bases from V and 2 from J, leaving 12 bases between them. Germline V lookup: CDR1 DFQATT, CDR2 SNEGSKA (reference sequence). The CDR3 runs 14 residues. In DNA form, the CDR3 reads TGCAGTGCTAGCGGGAGAACCGCCACAGATACGCAGTATTTT. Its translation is CSASGRTATDTQYF.

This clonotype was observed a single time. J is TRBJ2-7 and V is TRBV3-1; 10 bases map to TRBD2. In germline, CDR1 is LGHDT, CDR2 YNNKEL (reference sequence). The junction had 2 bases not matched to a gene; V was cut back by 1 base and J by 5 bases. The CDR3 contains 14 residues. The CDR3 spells CASSQGLAGNEQYF. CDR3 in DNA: TGTGCCAGCAGCCAAGGACTAGCGGGTAACGAGCAGTACTTC.

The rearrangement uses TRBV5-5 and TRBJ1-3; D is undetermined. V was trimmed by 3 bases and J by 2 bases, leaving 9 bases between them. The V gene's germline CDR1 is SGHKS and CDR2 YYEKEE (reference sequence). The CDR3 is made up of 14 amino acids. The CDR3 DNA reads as TGTGCCAGCAGCTCCCCGGCGGCTGGAAACACCATATATTTT. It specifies CASSSPAAGNTIYF.

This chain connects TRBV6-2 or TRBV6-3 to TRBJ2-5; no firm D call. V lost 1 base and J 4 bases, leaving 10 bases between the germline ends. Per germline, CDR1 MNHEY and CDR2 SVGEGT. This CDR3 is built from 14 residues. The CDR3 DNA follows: TGTGCCAGCAGTTACTTCCTCGCCCCAGAGACCCAGTACTTC. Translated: CASSYFLAPETQYF.

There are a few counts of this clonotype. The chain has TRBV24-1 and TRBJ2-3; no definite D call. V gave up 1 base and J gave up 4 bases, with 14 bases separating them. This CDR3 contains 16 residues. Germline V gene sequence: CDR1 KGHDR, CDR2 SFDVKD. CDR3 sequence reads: CATSDFGISQADTQYF. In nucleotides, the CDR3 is TGTGCCACCAGTGATTTTGGCATCAGTCAGGCAGATACGCAGTATTTT.

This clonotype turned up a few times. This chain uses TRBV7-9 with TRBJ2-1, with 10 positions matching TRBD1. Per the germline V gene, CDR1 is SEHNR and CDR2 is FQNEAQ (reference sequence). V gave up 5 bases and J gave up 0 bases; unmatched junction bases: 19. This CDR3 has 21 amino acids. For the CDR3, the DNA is TGTGCCAGCAGCCCGGTATTGTCCCGGGACAGGGGTCCTGGCTCCTACAATGAGCAGTTCTTC. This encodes CASSPVLSRDRGPGSYNEQFF.

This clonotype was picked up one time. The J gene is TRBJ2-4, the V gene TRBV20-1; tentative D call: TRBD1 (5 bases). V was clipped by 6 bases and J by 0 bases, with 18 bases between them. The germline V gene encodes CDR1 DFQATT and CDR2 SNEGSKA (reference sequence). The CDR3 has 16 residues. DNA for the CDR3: TGCAGTGCCCCATTCGAGGACACAATAGCCAAAAACATTCAGTACTTC. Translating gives CSAPFEDTIAKNIQYF.

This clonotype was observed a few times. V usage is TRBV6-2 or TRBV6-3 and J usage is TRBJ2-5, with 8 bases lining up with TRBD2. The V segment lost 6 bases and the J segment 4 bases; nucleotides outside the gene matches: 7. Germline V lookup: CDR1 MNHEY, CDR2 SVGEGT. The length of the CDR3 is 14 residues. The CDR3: CASRRAGARETQYF. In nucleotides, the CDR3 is TGTGCCAGCAGAAGAGCGGGAGCGCGAGAGACCCAGTACTTC.

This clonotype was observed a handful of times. The CDR3 protein is CASSLEARTNNEQFF. DNA for the CDR3: TGTGCCAGCAGCCTAGAAGCTCGGACGAACAATGAGCAGTTCTTC. This sequence joins TRBV4-2 and TRBJ2-1; D call uncertain. The V gene's germline CDR1 is LGHNA and CDR2 YNFKEQ. Trimming removed 4 bases at V and 5 bases at J, with 15 bases between. The length of the CDR3 is 15 residues.

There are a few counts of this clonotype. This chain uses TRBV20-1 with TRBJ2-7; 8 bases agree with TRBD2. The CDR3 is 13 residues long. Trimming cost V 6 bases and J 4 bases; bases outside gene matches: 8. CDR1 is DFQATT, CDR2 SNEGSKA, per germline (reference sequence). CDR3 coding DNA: TGCAGTGCCGGGGGGGGATCGACGTACGAGCAGTACTTC. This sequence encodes CSAGGGSTYEQYF.

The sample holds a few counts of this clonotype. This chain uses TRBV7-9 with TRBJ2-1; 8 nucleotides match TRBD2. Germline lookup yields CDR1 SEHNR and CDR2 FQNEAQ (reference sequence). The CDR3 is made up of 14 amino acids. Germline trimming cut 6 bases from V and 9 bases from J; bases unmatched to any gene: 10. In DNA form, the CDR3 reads TGTGCCAGCAGGTCGGGGACTAGTAATACTGAGCAGTTCTTC. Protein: CASRSGTSNTEQFF.

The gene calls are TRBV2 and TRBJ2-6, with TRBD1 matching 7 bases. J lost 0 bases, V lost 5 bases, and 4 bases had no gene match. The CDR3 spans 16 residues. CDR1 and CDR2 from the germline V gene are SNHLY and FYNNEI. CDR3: CASSRDRASGANVLTF. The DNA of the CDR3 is TGTGCCAGCAGTAGGGACAGAGCCTCTGGGGCCAACGTCCTGACTTTC.

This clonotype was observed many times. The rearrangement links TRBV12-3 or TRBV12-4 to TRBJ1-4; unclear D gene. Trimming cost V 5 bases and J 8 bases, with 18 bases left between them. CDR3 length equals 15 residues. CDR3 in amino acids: CASSPRSVVREKLFF. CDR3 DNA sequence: TGTGCCAGCAGTCCCCGCTCAGTGGTGAGGGAAAAACTGTTTTTT.

This chain's CDR3 is CSASRVDQPQHF. The CDR3 nucleotides are TGCAGTGCTAGTCGGGTGGATCAGCCCCAGCATTTT. J is TRBJ1-5 and V is TRBV20-1; D remains unclear. Germline V lookup: CDR1 DFQATT, CDR2 SNEGSKA (reference sequence). Trimming took 3 bases from V and 5 from J, leaving 8 bases between them. This CDR3 is built from 12 residues.

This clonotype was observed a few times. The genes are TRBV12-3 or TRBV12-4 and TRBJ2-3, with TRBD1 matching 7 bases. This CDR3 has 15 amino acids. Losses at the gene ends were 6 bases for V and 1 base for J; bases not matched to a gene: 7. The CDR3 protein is CASSPRQGRTDTQYF. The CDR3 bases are TGTGCCAGCAGCCCACGACAGGGACGCACAGATACGCAGTATTTT.

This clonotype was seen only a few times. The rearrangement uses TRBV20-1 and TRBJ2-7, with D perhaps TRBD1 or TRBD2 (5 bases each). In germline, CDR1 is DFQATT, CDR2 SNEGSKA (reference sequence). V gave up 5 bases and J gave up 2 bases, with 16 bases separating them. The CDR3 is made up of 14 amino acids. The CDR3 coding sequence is TGCAGTGCTGGGAACTCGGGACGGGCCTACGAGCAGTACTTC. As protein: CSAGNSGRAYEQYF.

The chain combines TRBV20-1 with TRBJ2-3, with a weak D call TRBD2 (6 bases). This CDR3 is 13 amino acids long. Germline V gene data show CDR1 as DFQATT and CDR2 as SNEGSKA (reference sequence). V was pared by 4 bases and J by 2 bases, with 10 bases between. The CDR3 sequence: CSAKGLNTDTQYF. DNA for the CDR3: TGCAGTGCTAAGGGACTCAACACAGATACGCAGTATTTT.